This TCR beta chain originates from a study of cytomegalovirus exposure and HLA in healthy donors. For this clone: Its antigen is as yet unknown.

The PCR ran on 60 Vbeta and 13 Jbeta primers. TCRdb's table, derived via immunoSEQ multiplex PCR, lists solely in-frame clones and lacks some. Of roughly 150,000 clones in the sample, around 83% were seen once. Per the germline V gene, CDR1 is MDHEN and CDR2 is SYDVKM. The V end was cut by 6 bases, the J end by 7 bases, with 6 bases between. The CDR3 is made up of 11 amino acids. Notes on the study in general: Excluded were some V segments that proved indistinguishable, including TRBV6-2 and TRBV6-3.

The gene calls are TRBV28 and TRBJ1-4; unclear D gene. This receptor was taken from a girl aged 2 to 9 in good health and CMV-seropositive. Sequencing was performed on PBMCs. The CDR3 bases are TGTGCCAGCAGAATGGCTGAAAAACTGTTTTTT. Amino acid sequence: CASRMAEKLFF.